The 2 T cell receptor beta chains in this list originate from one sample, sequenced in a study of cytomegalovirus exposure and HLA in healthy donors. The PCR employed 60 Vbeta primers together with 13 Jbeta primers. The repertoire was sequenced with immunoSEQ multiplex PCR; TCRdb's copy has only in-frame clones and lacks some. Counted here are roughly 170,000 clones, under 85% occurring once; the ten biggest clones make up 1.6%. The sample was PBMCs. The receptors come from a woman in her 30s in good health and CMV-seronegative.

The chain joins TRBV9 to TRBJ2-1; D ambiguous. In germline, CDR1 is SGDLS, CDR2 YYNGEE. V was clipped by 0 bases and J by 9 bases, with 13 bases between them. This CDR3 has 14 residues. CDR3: CASSVERLASEQFF. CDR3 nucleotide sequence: TGTGCCAGCAGCGTAGAGAGGCTTGCGAGTGAGCAGTTCTTC.

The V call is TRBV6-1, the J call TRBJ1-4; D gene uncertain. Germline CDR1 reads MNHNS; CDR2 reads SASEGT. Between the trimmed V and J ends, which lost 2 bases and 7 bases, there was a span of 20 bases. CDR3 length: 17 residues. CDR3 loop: CASSEMGSWSMSEKLFF. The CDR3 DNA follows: TGTGCCAGCAGTGAAATGGGCAGTTGGTCGATGAGTGAAAAACTGTTTTTT.